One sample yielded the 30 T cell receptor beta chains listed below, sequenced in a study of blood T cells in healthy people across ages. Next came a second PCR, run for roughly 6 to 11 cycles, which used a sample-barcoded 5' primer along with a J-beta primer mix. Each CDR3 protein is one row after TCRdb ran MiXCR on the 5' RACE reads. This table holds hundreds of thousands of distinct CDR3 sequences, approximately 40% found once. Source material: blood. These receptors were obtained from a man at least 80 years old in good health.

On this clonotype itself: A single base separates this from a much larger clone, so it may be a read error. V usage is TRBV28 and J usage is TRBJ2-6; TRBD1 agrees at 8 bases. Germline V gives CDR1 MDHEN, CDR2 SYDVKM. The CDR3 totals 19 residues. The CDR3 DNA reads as TGTGCCAGCAGTTCTTGGTCGGCAGGGGGCGGTTCTGGGGCCAACGTCCCGACTTTC. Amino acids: CASSSWSAGGGSGANVPTF. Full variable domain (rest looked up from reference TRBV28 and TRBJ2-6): DVKVTQSSRYLVKRTGEKVFLECVQDMDHENMFWYRQDPGLGLRLIYFSYDVKMKEKGDIPEGYSVSREKKERFSLILESASTNQTSMYLCASSSWSAGGGSGANVPTFGAGSRLTVL.

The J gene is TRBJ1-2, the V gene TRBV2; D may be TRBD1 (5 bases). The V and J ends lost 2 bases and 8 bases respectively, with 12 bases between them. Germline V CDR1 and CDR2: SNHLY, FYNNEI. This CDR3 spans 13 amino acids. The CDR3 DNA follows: TGTGCCAGCAGTGAACTGGGTCGGGACGGCTACACCTTC. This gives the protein CASSELGRDGYTF.

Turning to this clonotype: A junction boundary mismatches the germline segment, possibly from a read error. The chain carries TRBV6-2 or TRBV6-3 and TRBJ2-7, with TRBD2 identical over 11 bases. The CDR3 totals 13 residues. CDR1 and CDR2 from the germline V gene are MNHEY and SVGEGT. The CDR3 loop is CASSSGRSYERYF. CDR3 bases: TGTGCCAGTTCTAGCGGGAGGTCCTACGAGCGGTACTTC.

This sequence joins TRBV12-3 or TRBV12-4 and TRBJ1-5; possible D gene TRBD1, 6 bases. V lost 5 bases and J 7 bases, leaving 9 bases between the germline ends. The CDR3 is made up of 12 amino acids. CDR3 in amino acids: CASSTTGQPQHF. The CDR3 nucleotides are TGTGCCAGCAGTACTACAGGGCAGCCCCAGCATTTT.

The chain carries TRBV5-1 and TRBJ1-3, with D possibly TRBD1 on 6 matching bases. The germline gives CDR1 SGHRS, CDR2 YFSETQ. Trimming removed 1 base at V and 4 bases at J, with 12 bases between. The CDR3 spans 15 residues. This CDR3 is CASSLTGTDGNTIYF. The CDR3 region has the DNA TGCGCCAGCAGCTTGACAGGGACGGACGGAAACACCATATATTTT.

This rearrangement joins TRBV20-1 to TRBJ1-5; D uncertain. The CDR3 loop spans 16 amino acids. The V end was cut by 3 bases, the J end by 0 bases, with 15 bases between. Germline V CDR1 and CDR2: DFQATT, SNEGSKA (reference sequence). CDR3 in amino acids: CSARTEPTNSNQPQHF. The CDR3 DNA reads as TGCAGTGCTAGGACGGAGCCCACAAATAGCAATCAGCCCCAGCATTTT.

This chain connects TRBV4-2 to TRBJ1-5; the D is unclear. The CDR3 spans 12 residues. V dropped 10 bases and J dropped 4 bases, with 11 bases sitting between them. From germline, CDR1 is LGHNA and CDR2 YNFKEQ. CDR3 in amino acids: CATGEPNQPQHF. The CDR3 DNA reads TGTGCCACCGGGGAGCCTAATCAGCCCCAGCATTTT.

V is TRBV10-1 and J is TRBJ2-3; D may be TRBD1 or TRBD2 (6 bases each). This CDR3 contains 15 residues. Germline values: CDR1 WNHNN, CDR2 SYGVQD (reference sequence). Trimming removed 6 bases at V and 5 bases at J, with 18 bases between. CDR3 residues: CASSWDKSAGDTQYF. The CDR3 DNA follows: TGCGCCAGCAGCTGGGACAAATCAGCGGGAGATACGCAGTATTTT.

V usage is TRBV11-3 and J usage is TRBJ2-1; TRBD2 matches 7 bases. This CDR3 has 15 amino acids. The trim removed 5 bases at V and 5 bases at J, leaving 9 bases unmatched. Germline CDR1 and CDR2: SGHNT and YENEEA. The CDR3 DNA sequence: TGTGCCAGCAGCCCCACTAGCGAGAGAAACAATGAGCAGTTCTTC. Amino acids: CASSPTSERNNEQFF.

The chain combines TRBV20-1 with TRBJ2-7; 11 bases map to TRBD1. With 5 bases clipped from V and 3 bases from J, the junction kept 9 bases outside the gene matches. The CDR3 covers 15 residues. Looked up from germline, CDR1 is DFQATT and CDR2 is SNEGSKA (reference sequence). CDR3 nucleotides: TGCAGTGCTGACTCCGGGACAGGGGGAATCTACGAGCAGTACTTC. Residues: CSADSGTGGIYEQYF.

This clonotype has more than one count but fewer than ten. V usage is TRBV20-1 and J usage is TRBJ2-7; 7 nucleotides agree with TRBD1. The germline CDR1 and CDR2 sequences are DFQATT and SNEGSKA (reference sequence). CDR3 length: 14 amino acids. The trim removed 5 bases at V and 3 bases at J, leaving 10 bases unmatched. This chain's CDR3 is CSAQKGSGGYEQYF. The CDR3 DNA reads TGCAGTGCTCAAAAAGGGTCAGGGGGCTACGAGCAGTACTTC.

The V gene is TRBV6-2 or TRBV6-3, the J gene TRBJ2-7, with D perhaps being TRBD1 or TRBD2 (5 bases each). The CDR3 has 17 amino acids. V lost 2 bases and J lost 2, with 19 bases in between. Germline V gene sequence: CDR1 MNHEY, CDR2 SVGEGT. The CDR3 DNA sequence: TGTGCCAGCAGTTACCGGCGTGAGGGCTCAGGGACCTACGAGCAGTACTTC. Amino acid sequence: CASSYRREGSGTYEQYF.

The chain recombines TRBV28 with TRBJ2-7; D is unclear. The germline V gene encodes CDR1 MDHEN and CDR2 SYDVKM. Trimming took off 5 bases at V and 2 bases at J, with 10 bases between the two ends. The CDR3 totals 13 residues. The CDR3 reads CASSPSTPYEQYF. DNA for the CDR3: TGTGCCAGCAGTCCCTCGACCCCCTACGAGCAGTACTTC. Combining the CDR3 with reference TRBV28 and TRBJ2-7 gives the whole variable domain DVKVTQSSRYLVKRTGEKVFLECVQDMDHENMFWYRQDPGLGLRLIYFSYDVKMKEKGDIPEGYSVSREKKERFSLILESASTNQTSMYLCASSPSTPYEQYFGPGTRLTVT.

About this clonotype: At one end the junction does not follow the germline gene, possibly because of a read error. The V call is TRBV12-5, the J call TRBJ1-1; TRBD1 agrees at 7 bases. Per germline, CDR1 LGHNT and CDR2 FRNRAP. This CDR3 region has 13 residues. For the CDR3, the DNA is TGTGTTAGTGGCCCCGGGACAGAGAAAGAAGCTTTCTTT. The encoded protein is CVSGPGTEKEAFF.

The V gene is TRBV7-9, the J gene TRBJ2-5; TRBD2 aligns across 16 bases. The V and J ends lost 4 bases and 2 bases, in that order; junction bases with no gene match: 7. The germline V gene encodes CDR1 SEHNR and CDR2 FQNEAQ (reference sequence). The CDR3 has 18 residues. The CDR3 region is CASSSPGLAGGSQETQYF. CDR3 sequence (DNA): TGTGCCAGCAGCTCACCGGGACTAGCGGGAGGGAGTCAAGAGACCCAGTACTTC.

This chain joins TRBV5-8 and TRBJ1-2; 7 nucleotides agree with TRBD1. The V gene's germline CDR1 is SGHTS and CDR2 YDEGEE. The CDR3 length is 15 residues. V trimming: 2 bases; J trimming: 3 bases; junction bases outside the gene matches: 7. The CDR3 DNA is TGTGCCAGCAGCTTAACCAAGGGGGCCCACTATGGCTACACCTTC. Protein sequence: CASSLTKGAHYGYTF.

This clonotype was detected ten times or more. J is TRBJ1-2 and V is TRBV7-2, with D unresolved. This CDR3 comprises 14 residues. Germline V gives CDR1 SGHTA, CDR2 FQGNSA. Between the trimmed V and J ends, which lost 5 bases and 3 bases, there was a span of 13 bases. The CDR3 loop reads CASSRAPKDYGYTF. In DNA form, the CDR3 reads TGTGCCAGCAGCCGGGCCCCAAAGGACTATGGCTACACCTTC. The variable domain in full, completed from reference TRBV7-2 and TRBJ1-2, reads GAGVSQSPSNKVTEKGKDVELRCDPISGHTALYWYRQSLGQGLEFLIYFQGNSAPDKSGLPSDRFSAERTGGSVSTLTIQRTQQEDSAVYLCASSRAPKDYGYTFGSGTRLTVV.

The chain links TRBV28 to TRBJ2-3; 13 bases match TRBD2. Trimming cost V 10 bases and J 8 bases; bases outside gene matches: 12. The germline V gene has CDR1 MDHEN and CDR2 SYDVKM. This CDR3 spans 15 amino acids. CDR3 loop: CAIGYGGLAGSTQYF. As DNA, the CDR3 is TGTGCCATCGGCTACGGGGGACTAGCGGGAAGTACGCAGTATTTT.

The CDR3 region has the DNA TGTGCCAGCATGGGAACAGGGGCCTCAACCTACGAGCAGTACTTC. Protein: CASMGTGASTYEQYF. V and J are TRBV12-3 or TRBV12-4 and TRBJ2-7, with 7 bases identical to TRBD1. V shed 7 bases and J 2 bases; nucleotides not matched to a gene: 11. This CDR3 has 15 residues.

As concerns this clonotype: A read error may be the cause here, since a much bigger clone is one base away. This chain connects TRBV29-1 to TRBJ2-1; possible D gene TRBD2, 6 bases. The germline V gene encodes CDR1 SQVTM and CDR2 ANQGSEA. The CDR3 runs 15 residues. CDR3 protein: CSGEIAGKAYNEQFF. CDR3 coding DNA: TGCAGCGGTGAAATTGCGGGAAAAGCCTACAATGAGCAGTTCTTC.

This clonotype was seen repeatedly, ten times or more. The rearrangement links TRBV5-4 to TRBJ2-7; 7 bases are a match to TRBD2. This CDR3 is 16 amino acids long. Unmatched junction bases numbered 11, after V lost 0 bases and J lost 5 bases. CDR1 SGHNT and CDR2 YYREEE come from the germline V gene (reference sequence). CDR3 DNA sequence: TGTGCCAGCAGCTTGGCAGAAATGGGAGGGCCAAACGAGCAGTACTTC. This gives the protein CASSLAEMGGPNEQYF.

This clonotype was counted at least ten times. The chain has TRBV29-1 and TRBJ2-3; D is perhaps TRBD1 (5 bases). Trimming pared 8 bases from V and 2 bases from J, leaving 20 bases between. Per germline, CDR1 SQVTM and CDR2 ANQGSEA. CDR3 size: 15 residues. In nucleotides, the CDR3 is TGCAGCACGATCGCCCTGGACACATCCACAGATACGCAGTATTTT. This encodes CSTIALDTSTDTQYF.

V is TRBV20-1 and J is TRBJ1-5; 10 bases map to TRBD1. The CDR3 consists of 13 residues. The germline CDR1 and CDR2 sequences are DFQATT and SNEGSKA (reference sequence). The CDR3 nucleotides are TGCTCATTCTACGGACAGGGGGGTCAGCCCCAGCATTTT. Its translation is CSFYGQGGQPQHF.

The CDR3 here is CASSLVTGRAEAFF. The CDR3 DNA is TGTGCCAGCAGTTTAGTGACAGGTCGCGCTGAAGCTTTCTTT. V usage is TRBV12-3 or TRBV12-4 and J usage is TRBJ1-1; D is perhaps TRBD1 (6 bases). Trimming took 1 base from V and 6 from J, leaving 12 bases between them. This CDR3 is 14 amino acids long.

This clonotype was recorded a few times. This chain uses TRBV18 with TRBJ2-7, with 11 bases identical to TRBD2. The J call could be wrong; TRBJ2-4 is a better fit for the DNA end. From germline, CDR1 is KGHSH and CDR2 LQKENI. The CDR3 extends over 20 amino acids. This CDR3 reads CASSPTKGTSGSLLGNIQYF. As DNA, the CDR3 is TGTGCCAGCTCACCTACAAAAGGGACTAGCGGTTCCCTATTAGGAAACATTCAGTACTTC.

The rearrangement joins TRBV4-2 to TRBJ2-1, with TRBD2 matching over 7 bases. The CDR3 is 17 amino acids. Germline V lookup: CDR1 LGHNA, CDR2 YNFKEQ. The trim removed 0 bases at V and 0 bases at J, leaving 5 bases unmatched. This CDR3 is CASSQDTGLSSYNEQFF. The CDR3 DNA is TGTGCCAGCAGCCAAGATACGGGACTATCCTCCTACAATGAGCAGTTCTTC.

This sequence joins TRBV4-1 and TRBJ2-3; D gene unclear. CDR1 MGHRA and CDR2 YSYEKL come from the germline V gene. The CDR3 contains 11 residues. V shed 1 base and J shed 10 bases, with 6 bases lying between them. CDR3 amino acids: CASSQAGSQYF. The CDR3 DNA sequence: TGCGCCAGCAGCCAAGCTGGTTCGCAGTATTTT.

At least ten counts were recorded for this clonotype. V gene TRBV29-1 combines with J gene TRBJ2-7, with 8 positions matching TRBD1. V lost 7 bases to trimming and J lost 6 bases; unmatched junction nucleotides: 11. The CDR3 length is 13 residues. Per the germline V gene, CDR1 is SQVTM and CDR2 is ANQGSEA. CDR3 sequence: CSGLGQGGREQYF. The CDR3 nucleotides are TGCAGCGGGCTAGGACAGGGCGGCCGCGAGCAGTACTTC.

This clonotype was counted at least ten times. The CDR3 region has the DNA TGTGCCAGCAGTTTCACGGGACAGGGGGCCGGAGATACGCAGTATTTT. It translates to CASSFTGQGAGDTQYF. The chain links TRBV12-3 or TRBV12-4 to TRBJ2-3, with 12 bases lining up with TRBD1. The CDR3 consists of 16 residues. The V and J ends lost 3 bases and 5 bases, in that order; junction bases with no gene match: 6.

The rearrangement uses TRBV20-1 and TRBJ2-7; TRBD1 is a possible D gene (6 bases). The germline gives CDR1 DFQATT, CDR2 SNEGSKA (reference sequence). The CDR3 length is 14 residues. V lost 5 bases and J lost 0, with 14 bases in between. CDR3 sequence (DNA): TGCAGTGCTGCGGACAGAAGGAGCTCCTACGAGCAGTACTTC. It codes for CSAADRRSSYEQYF.